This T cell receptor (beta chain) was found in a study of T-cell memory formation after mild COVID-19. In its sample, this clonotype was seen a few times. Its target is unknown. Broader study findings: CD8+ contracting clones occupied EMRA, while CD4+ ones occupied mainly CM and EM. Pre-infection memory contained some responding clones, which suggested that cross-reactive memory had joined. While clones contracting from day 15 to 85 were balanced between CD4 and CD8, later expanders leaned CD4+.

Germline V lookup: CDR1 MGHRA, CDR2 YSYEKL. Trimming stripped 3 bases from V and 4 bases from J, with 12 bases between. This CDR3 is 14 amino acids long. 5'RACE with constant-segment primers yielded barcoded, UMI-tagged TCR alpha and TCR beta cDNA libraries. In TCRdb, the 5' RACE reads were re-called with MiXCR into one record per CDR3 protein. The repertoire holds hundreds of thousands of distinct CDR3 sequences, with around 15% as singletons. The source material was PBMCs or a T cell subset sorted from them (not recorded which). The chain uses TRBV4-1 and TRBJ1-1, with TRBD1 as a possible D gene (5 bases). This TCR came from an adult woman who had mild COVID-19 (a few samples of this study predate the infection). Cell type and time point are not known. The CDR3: CASSHPGKRTEAFF. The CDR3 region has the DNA TGCGCCAGCAGCCATCCAGGGAAGCGCACTGAAGCTTTCTTT.